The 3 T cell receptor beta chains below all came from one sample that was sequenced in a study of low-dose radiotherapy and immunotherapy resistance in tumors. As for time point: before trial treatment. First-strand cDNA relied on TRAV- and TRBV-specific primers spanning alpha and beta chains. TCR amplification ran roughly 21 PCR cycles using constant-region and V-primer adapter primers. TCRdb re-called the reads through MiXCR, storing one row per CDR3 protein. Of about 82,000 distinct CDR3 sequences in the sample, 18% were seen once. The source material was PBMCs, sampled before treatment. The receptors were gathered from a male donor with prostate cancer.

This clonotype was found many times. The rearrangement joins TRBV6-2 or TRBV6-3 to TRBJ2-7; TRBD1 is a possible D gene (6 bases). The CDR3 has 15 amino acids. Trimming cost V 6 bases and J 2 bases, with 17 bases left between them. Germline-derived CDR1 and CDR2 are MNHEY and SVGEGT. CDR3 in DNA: TGTGCCAGCAGCTATGGGACATCGGATGCCTACGAGCAGTACTTC. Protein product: CASSYGTSDAYEQYF.

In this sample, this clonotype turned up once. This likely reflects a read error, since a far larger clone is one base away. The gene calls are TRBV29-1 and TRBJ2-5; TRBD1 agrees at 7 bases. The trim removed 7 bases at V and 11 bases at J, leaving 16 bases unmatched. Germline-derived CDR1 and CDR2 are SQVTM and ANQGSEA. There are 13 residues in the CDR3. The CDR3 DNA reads TGCAGCGCATCAAACAGGGGATTGAATGAGCAGTACTTC. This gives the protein CSASNRGLNEQYF.

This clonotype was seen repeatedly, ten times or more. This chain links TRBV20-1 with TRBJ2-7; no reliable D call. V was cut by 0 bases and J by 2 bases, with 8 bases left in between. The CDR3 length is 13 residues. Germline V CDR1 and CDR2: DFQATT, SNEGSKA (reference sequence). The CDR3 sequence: CSARETLTYEQYF. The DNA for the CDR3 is TGCAGTGCTAGAGAAACTTTAACCTACGAGCAGTACTTC.